A selection of T cell receptor beta chains follows, all from one sample in a study of T cells in Graves' hyperthyroidism and ophthalmopathy. MiXCR, applied by TCRdb to the multiplex PCR reads, yields one record per CDR3 protein. The top ten hold about 16% of the sample, which has some 700,000 distinct CDR3 sequences, 17% seen once. Sequencing was done on a sample of blood. The receptors shown here come from a man aged 50-59 years with Graves' hyperthyroidism. Each CDR3 is given with its conserved first and last residue. Each record gives: V gene, clone size, J gene, D gene, CDR3 protein, CDR3 DNA. A D gene is named only where the DNA matches it firmly. Not all rows give a size; the values are once, few, many and, for expanded clones, a class.

TRBV29-1	NA	TRBJ1-2	NA	CSATPTQEFGYGYTF	TGCAGCGCCACTCCCACTCAAGAGTTCGGCTATGGCTACACCTTC
TRBV7-9	many	TRBJ2-3	TRBD2	CASSLGLAEITDTQYF	TGTGCCAGCAGCTTGGGACTAGCGGAGATCACAGATACGCAGTATTTT
TRBV20-1	NA	TRBJ2-1	NA	CSASTGYNEQFF	TGCAGTGCTAGCACGGGATACAATGAGCAGTTCTTC
TRBV27	many	TRBJ2-2	NA	CASSLSGELFF	TGTGCCAGCAGTTTATCCGGGGAGCTGTTTTTT
TRBV30	many	TRBJ1-1	TRBD1	CAWSTPGTGMNTEAFF	TGTGCCTGGAGTACACCCGGGACAGGGATGAACACTGAAGCTTTCTTT
TRBV5-1	many	TRBJ2-7	NA	CASSTVDTTSYEQYF	TGCGCCAGCAGCACTGTGGACACGACATCCTACGAGCAGTACTTC
TRBV20-1	few	TRBJ2-7	TRBD2	CSARGGGPSYEQYF	TGCAGTGCTAGGGGGGGGGGACCCTCCTACGAGCAGTACTTC
TRBV7-3	NA	TRBJ2-1	NA	CASRSGGAYNEQFF	TGTGCCAGCCGGTCCGGGGGAGCCTACAATGAGCAGTTCTTC
TRBV4-1	NA	TRBJ2-5	TRBD1	CASSQVDRGWEKTQYF	TGCGCCAGCAGCCAAGTCGACAGGGGTTGGGAAAAGACCCAGTACTTC
TRBV3-1	NA	TRBJ1-2	TRBD1	CASSLSRTGAQGYTF	TGTGCCAGCAGCCTAAGCAGGACAGGGGCCCAGGGCTACACCTTC
TRBV6-2/TRBV6-3	many	TRBJ2-1	NA	CASSYLGLGYNEQFF	TGTGCCAGCAGTTACCTGGGCCTAGGGTACAATGAGCAGTTCTTC
TRBV5-1	many	TRBJ2-1	TRBD2	CASSFLAGGPNEQFF	TGTGCCAGCAGCTTTCTAGCGGGAGGGCCGAATGAGCAGTTCTTC
TRBV27	few	TRBJ1-4	NA	CASSPHGSSNEKLFF	TGTGCCAGCAGTCCCCATGGCAGTTCTAATGAAAAACTGTTTTTT
TRBV20-1	few	TRBJ1-1	NA	CSAELQGLMNTEAFF	TGCAGTGCCGAACTACAGGGCCTCATGAACACTGAAGCTTTCTTT
TRBV7-2	NA	TRBJ2-7	NA	CASSLNEQVSGGLSYEQYF	TGTGCCAGCAGCTTAAACGAGCAGGTTAGCGGAGGGCTTTCCTACGAGCAGTACTTC
TRBV6-2/TRBV6-3	many	TRBJ2-1	NA	CASSPRAGFFNEQFF	TGTGCCAGCAGTCCTCGAGCGGGCTTCTTCAATGAGCAGTTCTTC
TRBV4-1	few	TRBJ2-7	TRBD2	CASSQDGLAGMQYF	TGCGCCAGCAGCCAAGACGGACTAGCGGGAATGCAGTACTTC
TRBV5-5	NA	TRBJ2-5	TRBD2	CASSLGTNVRETQYF	TGTGCCAGCAGCTTAGGGACTAACGTGCGAGAGACCCAGTACTTC
TRBV20-1	NA	TRBJ2-1	NA	CSARETGDNEQFF	TGCAGTGCTAGAGAAACCGGGGACAATGAGCAGTTCTTC
TRBV28	many	TRBJ2-1	NA	CASSLPLHNEQFF	TGTGCCAGCAGTTTGCCCCTCCACAATGAGCAGTTCTTC